A selection of T cell receptor beta chains follows, all from one sample in a study of cytomegalovirus exposure and HLA in healthy donors. The method was immunoSEQ multiplex PCR; TCRdb's version includes in-frame clones alone and lacks a portion of them. The profile shows about 200,000 clones, under 70% of them singletons. Sequenced input: PBMCs. Receptors were obtained from a man aged 35 to 55 in good health and CMV-seropositive. CDR3s include the opening cysteine and the closing phenylalanine or tryptophan. A D gene is named only where the DNA matches it firmly. Where a row states a size, it is once, few, many or the class of an expanded clone; other rows omit it.

clone_size	v_call	d_call	j_call	cdr3_aa	cdr3_nt
-	TRBV28	-	TRBJ1-2	CASSPGFHGPYGYTF	TGTGCCAGCAGTCCCGGCTTCCATGGGCCTTATGGCTACACCTTC
-	TRBV19	TRBD1	TRBJ1-4	CASTYRGPSEKLFF	TGTGCCAGTACGTACAGGGGTCCAAGCGAAAAACTGTTTTTT
-	TRBV6-4	-	TRBJ1-4	CASSWTVGEKLFF	TGTGCCAGCAGTTGGACAGTGGGTGAAAAACTGTTTTTT
-	TRBV29-1	TRBD2	TRBJ2-3	CSVGPGGAADTQYF	TGCAGCGTTGGACCCGGGGGGGCAGCGGATACGCAGTATTTT
-	TRBV27	TRBD1	TRBJ1-2	CASSATGTGDHGYTF	TGTGCCAGCAGTGCCACCGGGACAGGGGATCATGGCTACACCTTC
-	TRBV7-9	TRBD2	TRBJ2-5	CASSTSGGETQYF	TGTGCCAGCAGCACTAGCGGGGGGGAGACCCAGTACTTC
-	TRBV2	-	TRBJ2-7	CASRYRENLEQYF	TGTGCCAGCAGATACAGGGAAAATCTCGAGCAGTACTTC
-	TRBV7-9	TRBD1	TRBJ1-6	CASSSGQENSPLHF	TGTGCCAGCAGCTCGGGACAGGAGAATTCACCCCTCCACTTT
-	TRBV21-1	-	TRBJ1-2	CASKATGFGYTF	TGTGCCAGCAAAGCGACAGGGTTCGGCTACACCTTC
-	TRBV7-8	TRBD1	TRBJ2-4	CASSYPSGQGENIQYF	TGTGCCAGCAGCTACCCCTCGGGACAGGGGGAAAACATTCAGTACTTC
-	TRBV11-2	TRBD2	TRBJ2-7	CASSPLAGYEQYF	TGTGCCAGCAGCCCCCTAGCGGGCTACGAGCAGTACTTC
few	TRBV9	-	TRBJ1-1	CASSEGPGGGAAFF	TGTGCCAGCAGCGAGGGGCCCGGCGGAGGGGCAGCTTTCTTT
-	TRBV29-1	-	TRBJ1-4	CSVGRGEKLFF	TGCAGCGTTGGGAGGGGAGAAAAACTGTTTTTT
-	TRBV5-1	-	TRBJ2-3	CASSLSGTQYF	TGCGCCAGCAGCTTGTCCGGGACGCAGTATTTT
-	TRBV2	-	TRBJ1-2	CASSGEDYGYTF	TGTGCCAGCAGCGGGGAGGACTATGGCTACACCTTC
few	TRBV9	-	TRBJ2-7	CASSVEGGPSYEQYF	TGTGCCAGCAGCGTAGAGGGGGGGCCCTCCTACGAGCAGTACTTC
-	TRBV27	-	TRBJ2-2	CASSLGGLGELFF	TGTGCCAGCAGTCTGGGGGGACTCGGGGAGCTGTTTTTT
few	TRBV15	-	TRBJ1-5	CATSRGGAKNQPQHF	TGTGCCACCAGCAGGGGCGGGGCTAAAAATCAGCCCCAGCATTTT
-	TRBV5-1	TRBD1	TRBJ1-4	CASSWDRGHEKLFF	TGCGCCAGCAGCTGGGACAGGGGCCATGAAAAACTGTTTTTT
few	TRBV5-1	TRBD2	TRBJ2-5	CASSMMGLAGGVQETQYF	TGCGCCAGCAGCATGATGGGACTAGCGGGGGGAGTCCAAGAGACCCAGTACTTC
-	TRBV7-9	-	TRBJ1-2	CASSLGEQGGYGYTF	TGTGCCAGCAGCTTAGGAGAGCAGGGAGGATATGGCTACACCTTC
-	TRBV5-1	-	TRBJ1-1	CASSLGRTNTEAFF	TGCGCCAGCAGCTTGGGTAGAACGAACACTGAAGCTTTCTTT
few	TRBV25-1	TRBD1	TRBJ2-5	CASSALQGAGHETQYF	TGTGCCAGCAGTGCGTTACAGGGGGCTGGCCACGAGACCCAGTACTTC
-	TRBV9	TRBD2	TRBJ2-3	CASSEESGGDTDTQYF	TGTGCCAGCAGCGAGGAGAGCGGGGGGGACACAGATACGCAGTATTTT
-	TRBV29-1	-	TRBJ1-2	CSVGTPGPYGYTF	TGCAGCGTAGGTACGCCGGGTCCCTATGGCTACACCTTC
once	TRBV7-8	-	TRBJ1-3	CASSLSGNTIYF	TGTGCCAGCAGCCTGTCCGGAAACACCATATATTTT
-	TRBV11-2	TRBD1	TRBJ1-2	CASSSAGTANYGYTF	TGTGCCAGCAGCTCGGCCGGGACAGCTAACTATGGCTACACCTTC
once	TRBV1	-	TRBJ2-5	CTSSQDWQGKETQYF	TGCACCAGCAGCCAAGACTGGCAGGGGAAGGAGACCCAGTACTTC
-	TRBV4-3	-	TRBJ2-1	CASSQLAATGYNEQFF	TGCGCCAGCAGCCAGTTAGCGGCGACGGGCTACAATGAGCAGTTCTTC
once	TRBV6-6	-	TRBJ2-4	CASRQGLAKNIQYF	TGTGCCAGCAGACAAGGACTAGCCAAAAACATTCAGTACTTC
-	TRBV29-1	-	TRBJ1-1	CSVAGGGRTEAFF	TGCAGCGTCGCCGGGGGGGGGAGGACTGAAGCTTTCTTT